What follows describes a single T cell receptor beta chain. The data belong to a study of T-cell reconstitution after alpha-beta-depleted transplantation in children. Molecular barcoding with unique molecular identifiers was used for the TCRbeta library. TCRdb re-derived calls from the PCR reads in MiXCR, one entry per CDR3 protein. The sample carries some 75,000 distinct CDR3 sequences, about 7% recorded once. Trimming at V came to 5 bases and at J to 7 bases, leaving 4 bases not matched to a gene. The CDR3 sequence is 15 residues long. This sequence originates from a human donor who donated a stem cell graft to a child with acute lymphoblastic leukemia. Source: PBMCs from the stem cell graft donor, taken from the stem cell graft. The chain combines TRBV12-3 or TRBV12-4 with TRBJ2-1; 14 bases agree with TRBD2. The CDR3 nucleotides read TGTGCCAGCAGTGTGACTAGCGGGGGGGGGAATGAGCAGTTCTTC. Translated: CASSVTSGGGNEQFF.